One and the same sample provided the 2 T cell receptor beta chains below, sequenced in a study of molecular identifiers for immune sequencing clone quantification. TCRdb reprocessed the PCR reads via MiXCR and lists one record per CDR3 protein. Of 490,000 or so distinct CDR3 sequences in the sample, about a fifth were seen once. The sample consisted of naive CD8+ T cells from blood, with Jurkat cell RNA spiked in. Subset indicated: FACS-sorted CD8+CD4-CCR7+CD45RA+ naive T cells. These receptors were taken from a human donor in good health. Some libraries in this study had Jurkat cell RNA spiked in.

In its sample, this clonotype was seen many times. The V gene is TRBV25-1, the J gene TRBJ2-7, with 7 bases identical to TRBD1. Trimming took 2 bases from V and 3 from J; bases not matched to a gene: 4. Germline CDR1 reads MGHDK; CDR2 reads SYGVNS. This CDR3 region has 14 residues. CDR3 residues: CASSEHRGNYEQYF. The CDR3 nucleotides are TGTGCCAGCAGTGAACACAGGGGAAACTACGAGCAGTACTTC.

This chain uses TRBV19 with TRBJ1-2; a weak D match, TRBD1 (5 bases). CDR1 LNHDA and CDR2 SQIVND come from the germline V gene (reference sequence). This CDR3 has 13 amino acids. V dropped 3 bases and J dropped 3 bases, with 8 bases sitting between them. The CDR3, as DNA: TGTGCCAGTAGTATCGGGGGATACTATGGCTACACCTTC. It translates to CASSIGGYYGYTF.